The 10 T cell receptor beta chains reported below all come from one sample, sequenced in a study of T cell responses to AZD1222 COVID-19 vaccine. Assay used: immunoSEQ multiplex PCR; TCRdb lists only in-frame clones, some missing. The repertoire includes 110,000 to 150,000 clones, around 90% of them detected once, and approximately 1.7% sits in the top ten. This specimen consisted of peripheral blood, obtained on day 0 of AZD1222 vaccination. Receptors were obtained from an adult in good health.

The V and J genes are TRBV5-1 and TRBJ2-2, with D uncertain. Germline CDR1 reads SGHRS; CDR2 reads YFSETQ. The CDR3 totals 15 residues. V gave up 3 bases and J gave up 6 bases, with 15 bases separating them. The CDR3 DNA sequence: TGCGCCAGCAGCTCCCCCCTGGGCAGGCCCGGGGAGCTGTTTTTT. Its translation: CASSSPLGRPGELFF.

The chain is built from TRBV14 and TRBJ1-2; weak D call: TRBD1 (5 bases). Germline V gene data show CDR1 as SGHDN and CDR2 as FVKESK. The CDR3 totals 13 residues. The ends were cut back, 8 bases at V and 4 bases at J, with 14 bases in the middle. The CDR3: CASGLGGIYGYTF. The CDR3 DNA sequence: TGTGCCAGCGGCTTGGGGGGAATCTATGGCTACACCTTC.

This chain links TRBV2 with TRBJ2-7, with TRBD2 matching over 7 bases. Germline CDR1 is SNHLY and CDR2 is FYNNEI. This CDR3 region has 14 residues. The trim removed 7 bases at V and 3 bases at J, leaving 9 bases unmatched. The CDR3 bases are TGTGCCAGCATTCGGCTAGCGGAAATCTACGAGCAGTACTTC. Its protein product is CASIRLAEIYEQYF.

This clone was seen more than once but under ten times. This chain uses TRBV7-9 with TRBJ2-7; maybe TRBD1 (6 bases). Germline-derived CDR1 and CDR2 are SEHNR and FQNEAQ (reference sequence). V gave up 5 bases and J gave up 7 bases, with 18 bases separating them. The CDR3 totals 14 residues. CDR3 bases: TGTGCCAGCAGCCCCTCCGGGACAAGCAGAGAGCAGTACTTC. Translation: CASSPSGTSREQYF.

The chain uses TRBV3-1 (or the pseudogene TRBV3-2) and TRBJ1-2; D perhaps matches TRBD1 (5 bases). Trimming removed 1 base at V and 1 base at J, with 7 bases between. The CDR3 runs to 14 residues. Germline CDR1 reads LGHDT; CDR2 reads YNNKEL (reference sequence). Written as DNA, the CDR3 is TGTGCCAGCAGCCAAGGGACATTTAACTATGGCTACACCTTC. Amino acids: CASSQGTFNYGYTF.

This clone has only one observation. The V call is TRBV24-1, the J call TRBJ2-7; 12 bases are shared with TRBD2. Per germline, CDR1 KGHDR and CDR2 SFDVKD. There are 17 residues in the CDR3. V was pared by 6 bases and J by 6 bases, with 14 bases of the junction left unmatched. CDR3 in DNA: TGTGCCACCAGTCCCGGGACAGGACTAGCGGGAAGGGGCGAGCAGTACTTC. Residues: CATSPGTGLAGRGEQYF.

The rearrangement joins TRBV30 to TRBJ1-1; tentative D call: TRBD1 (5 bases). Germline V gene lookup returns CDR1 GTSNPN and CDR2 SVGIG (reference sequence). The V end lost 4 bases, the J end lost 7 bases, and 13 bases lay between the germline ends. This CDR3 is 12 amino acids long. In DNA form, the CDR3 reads TGTGCCTGGACCCTGAGGGGTATTGAAGCTTTCTTT. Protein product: CAWTLRGIEAFF.

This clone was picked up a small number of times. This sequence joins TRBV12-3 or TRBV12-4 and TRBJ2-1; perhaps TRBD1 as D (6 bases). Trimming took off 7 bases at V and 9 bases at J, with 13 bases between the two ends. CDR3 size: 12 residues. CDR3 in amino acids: CASTETGLEQFF. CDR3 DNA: TGTGCCAGCACCGAGACAGGCCTTGAGCAGTTCTTC.

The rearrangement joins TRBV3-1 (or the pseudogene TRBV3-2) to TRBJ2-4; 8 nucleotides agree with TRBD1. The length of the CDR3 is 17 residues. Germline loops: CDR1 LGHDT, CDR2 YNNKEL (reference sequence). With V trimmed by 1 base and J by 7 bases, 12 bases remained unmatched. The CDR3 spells CASSQVVSGTGLNIQYF. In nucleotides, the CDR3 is TGTGCCAGCAGCCAAGTAGTGAGTGGGACAGGTCTTAACATTCAGTACTTC.

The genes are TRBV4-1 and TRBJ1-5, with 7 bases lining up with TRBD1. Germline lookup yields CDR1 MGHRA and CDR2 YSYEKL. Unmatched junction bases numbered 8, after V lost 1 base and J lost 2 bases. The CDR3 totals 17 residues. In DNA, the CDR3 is TGCGCCAGCAGCCAAGGGGTAGGACAGGCACGCAATCAGCCCCAGCATTTT. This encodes CASSQGVGQARNQPQHF.